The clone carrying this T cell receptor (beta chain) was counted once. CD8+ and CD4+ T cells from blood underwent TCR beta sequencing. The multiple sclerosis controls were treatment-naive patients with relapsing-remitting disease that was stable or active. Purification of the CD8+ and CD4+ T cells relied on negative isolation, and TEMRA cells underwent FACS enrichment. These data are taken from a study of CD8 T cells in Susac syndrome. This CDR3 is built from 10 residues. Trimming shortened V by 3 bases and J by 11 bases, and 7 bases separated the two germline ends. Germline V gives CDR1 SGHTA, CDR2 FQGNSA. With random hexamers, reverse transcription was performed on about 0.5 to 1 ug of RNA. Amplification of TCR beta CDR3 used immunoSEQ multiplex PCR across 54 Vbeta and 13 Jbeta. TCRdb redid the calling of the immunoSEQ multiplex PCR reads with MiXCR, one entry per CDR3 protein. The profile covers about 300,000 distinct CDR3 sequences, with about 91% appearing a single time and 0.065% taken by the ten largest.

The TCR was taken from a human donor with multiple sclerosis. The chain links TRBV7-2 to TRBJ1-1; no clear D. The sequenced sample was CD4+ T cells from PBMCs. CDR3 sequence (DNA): TGTGCCAGCAGCTTCCAAGATGCTTTCTTT. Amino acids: CASSFQDAFF.